This entry lists 26 T cell receptor beta chains sequenced from one sample in a study of control samples from healthy donors and cancer patients. The method was immunoSEQ multiplex PCR; TCRdb's version includes in-frame clones alone and lacks a portion of them. The table includes some 150,000 clones, less than 95% detected once. Sequencing input: blood. The receptors originated from a man between 18 and 29 years old in good health.

This chain joins TRBV29-1 and TRBJ2-7, with D tentatively TRBD1 (6 bases). CDR3 length equals 15 residues. Germline V gives CDR1 SQVTM, CDR2 ANQGSEA. The V end lost 0 bases, the J end lost 0 bases, and 12 bases lay between the germline ends. CDR3 region: CSVEEAGGRSYEQYF. In DNA, the CDR3 is TGCAGCGTTGAAGAGGCTGGGGGCCGCTCCTACGAGCAGTACTTC.

Details on this clone: One end of the junction is discordant with germline, which a read error may explain. The V gene is TRBV7-9, the J gene TRBJ2-5, with 10 bases fitting TRBD2. The germline gives CDR1 SEHNR, CDR2 FQNEAQ (reference sequence). The CDR3 has 15 amino acids. As DNA, the CDR3 is TGTGCCAGCAGCATAGCGGGGGGAGACCAAGAGACCCAGTACTTC. Encoded protein: CASSIAGGDQETQYF.

J is TRBJ2-1 and V is TRBV5-1; TRBD2 aligns across 14 bases. With 4 bases clipped from V and 5 bases from J, the junction kept 11 bases outside the gene matches. The germline gives CDR1 SGHRS, CDR2 YFSETQ. The CDR3 loop spans 18 amino acids. The CDR3 is CASSANLLTSGGDNEQFF. The CDR3, as DNA: TGCGCCAGCAGCGCTAACCTACTGACTAGCGGGGGGGACAATGAGCAGTTCTTC.

The chain links TRBV9 to TRBJ2-1; D call uncertain. Germline V gene sequence: CDR1 SGDLS, CDR2 YYNGEE. The CDR3 consists of 16 residues. Trimming removed 2 bases from V and 5 bases from J, with 17 bases in between. The CDR3 here is CASSVSLGTSNNEQFF. Written as DNA, the CDR3 is TGTGCCAGCAGCGTTAGTTTAGGAACCAGCAACAATGAGCAGTTCTTC.

The chain combines TRBV5-1 with TRBJ2-5; possible D gene TRBD2, 5 bases. Germline-derived CDR1 and CDR2 are SGHRS and YFSETQ. CDR3 length: 14 residues. With 1 base removed from V and 5 bases from J, the gap between germline ends came to 12 bases. The DNA for the CDR3 is TGCGCCAGCAGCTTGTTCGGGGTTGGGGAGACCCAGTACTTC. It specifies CASSLFGVGETQYF.

The V and J genes are TRBV5-8 and TRBJ2-5; 10 bases agree with TRBD1. CDR3 length equals 15 residues. Trimming took 3 bases from V and 5 from J; bases not matched to a gene: 7. CDR1 SGHTS and CDR2 YDEGEE come from the germline V gene. Here the CDR3 reads CASSSRDRGGETQYF. DNA for the CDR3: TGTGCCAGCAGCTCCCGGGACAGGGGAGGGGAGACCCAGTACTTC.

V is TRBV9 and J is TRBJ2-2, with unresolved D. The CDR3 runs 15 residues. The V end lost 0 bases, the J end lost 0 bases, and 6 bases lay between the germline ends. Germline V lookup: CDR1 SGDLS, CDR2 YYNGEE. The CDR3 bases are TGTGCCAGCAGCGTAGGTGCGGCGAACACCGGGGAGCTGTTTTTT. Residues: CASSVGAANTGELFF. Full variable domain (rest looked up from reference TRBV9 and TRBJ2-2): DSGVTQTPKHLITATGQRVTLRCSPRSGDLSVYWYQQSLDQGLQFLIQYYNGEERAKGNILERFSAQQFPDLHSELNLSSLELGDSALYFCASSVGAANTGELFFGEGSRLTVL.

The rearrangement uses TRBV7-2 and TRBJ1-1; D not resolved. Germline V gives CDR1 SGHTA, CDR2 FQGNSA. This CDR3 spans 13 amino acids. With 7 bases removed from V and 10 bases from J, the gap between germline ends came to 19 bases. DNA for the CDR3: TGTGCCAGCACCCCATTGGGGTCGACCGGAGCTTTCTTT. Its protein product is CASTPLGSTGAFF.

The DNA of the CDR3 is TGCAGCGGGTTACTAGCCTCCTACAATGAGCAGTTCTTC. It is translated as CSGLLASYNEQFF. The rearrangement uses TRBV29-1 and TRBJ2-1; tentative D call: TRBD2 (6 bases). V was clipped by 7 bases and J by 0 bases, with 10 bases between them. The CDR3 loop spans 13 amino acids. Germline V CDR1 and CDR2: SQVTM, ANQGSEA.

V and J are TRBV7-9 and TRBJ1-4; 7 nucleotides match TRBD1. V shed 2 bases and J 3 bases; nucleotides not matched to a gene: 3. The CDR3 is made up of 15 amino acids. Germline-derived CDR1 and CDR2 are SEHNR and FQNEAQ (reference sequence). CDR3 in DNA: TGTGCCAGCAGCTTACCACAGGGGTCTAATGAAAAACTGTTTTTT. It translates to CASSLPQGSNEKLFF.

This chain connects TRBV5-6 to TRBJ2-3; 11 positions agree with TRBD2. Germline CDR1 is SGHDT and CDR2 is YYEEEE. The CDR3 is 16 residues long. The J segment lost 2 bases and the V segment lost 5 bases, leaving 7 bases of the junction unmatched. The CDR3 protein is CASSFTSGGPTDTQYF. CDR3 coding DNA: TGTGCCAGCAGTTTTACTAGCGGGGGCCCCACAGATACGCAGTATTTT.

The chain joins TRBV6-6 to TRBJ2-7, with 7 bases aligning to TRBD2. Germline CDR1 and CDR2: MNHNY and SVGAGI (reference sequence). With 0 bases clipped from V and 5 bases from J, the junction kept 10 bases outside the gene matches. The CDR3 runs 16 residues. The CDR3 DNA reads as TGTGCCAGCAGTTACTCGGTGACTAGCAACCTCCACGAGCAGTACTTC. Protein sequence: CASSYSVTSNLHEQYF.

The chain couples TRBV3-1 (or the pseudogene TRBV3-2) to TRBJ1-2, with D tentatively TRBD1 (5 bases). Germline V gene lookup returns CDR1 LGHDT and CDR2 YNNKEL (reference sequence). The CDR3 is made up of 14 amino acids. The V end lost 1 base, the J end lost 7 bases, and 13 bases lay between the germline ends. As DNA, the CDR3 is TGTGCCAGCAGCCAAGGAATAAGGGGCCGTGGCTACACCTTC. Its translation is CASSQGIRGRGYTF.

The J gene is TRBJ1-1, the V gene TRBV5-1, with D unclear. The CDR3 extends over 15 amino acids. Germline V gives CDR1 SGHRS, CDR2 YFSETQ. The V end was cut by 2 bases, the J end by 1 base, with 12 bases between. This chain's CDR3 is CASSFSGGPNTEAFF. In nucleotides, the CDR3 is TGCGCCAGCAGCTTTTCCGGCGGTCCGAACACTGAAGCTTTCTTT.

The chain employs TRBV3-1 (or the pseudogene TRBV3-2) and TRBJ2-2; D unclear. The length of the CDR3 is 15 residues. Germline CDR1 and CDR2: LGHDT and YNNKEL (reference sequence). Trimming cost V 4 bases and J 4 bases, with 13 bases left between them. The CDR3 protein is CASSPQVPSTGELFF. In DNA form, the CDR3 reads TGTGCCAGCAGCCCCCAGGTCCCCAGCACCGGGGAGCTGTTTTTT.

The chain carries TRBV15 and TRBJ2-4; 7 positions match TRBD1. Germline CDR1 and CDR2: LNHNV and YYDKDF (reference sequence). This CDR3 contains 16 residues. With 3 bases clipped from V and 6 bases from J, the junction kept 11 bases outside the gene matches. Written as DNA, the CDR3 is TGTGCCACCAGCAGTCAGAGGGGGCAAATTCTAAACATTCAGTACTTC. It encodes CATSSQRGQILNIQYF.

The chain joins TRBV6-2 or TRBV6-3 to TRBJ2-1, with D hard to call. The V end lost 3 bases, the J end lost 10 bases, and 13 bases lay between the germline ends. This CDR3 has 13 residues. Germline V gene lookup returns CDR1 MNHEY and CDR2 SVGEGT. CDR3 sequence: CASSYLGAEEQFF. DNA for the CDR3: TGTGCCAGCAGTTATCTAGGCGCTGAAGAGCAGTTCTTC.

The V call is TRBV6-2 or TRBV6-3, the J call TRBJ2-2; D remains unclear. CDR1 is MNHEY and CDR2 is SVGEGT in the germline V gene. The CDR3 runs 13 residues. Trimming left V 4 bases short and J 2 bases short, with 5 bases between. The CDR3 reads CASSSLNTGELFF. CDR3 nucleotides: TGTGCCAGCAGTTCTCTAAACACCGGGGAGCTGTTTTTT.

The chain has TRBV30 and TRBJ2-1; 8 positions agree with TRBD2. CDR3 size: 15 residues. CDR1 is GTSNPN, CDR2 SVGIG, per germline (reference sequence). V lost 0 bases, J lost 9 bases, and 10 bases stayed unmatched. CDR3 in DNA: TGTGCCTGGAGTGTTATGGACGGGGGGGCCAGTGAGCAGTTCTTC. Residues: CAWSVMDGGASEQFF.

The J gene is TRBJ2-7, the V gene TRBV28; D possibly uses TRBD1 or TRBD2 (5 bases each). CDR1 and CDR2 from the germline V gene are MDHEN and SYDVKM. This CDR3 comprises 16 residues. Trimming pared 4 bases from V and 1 base from J, leaving 17 bases between. The CDR3 region is CASSSSAGTGSYEQYF. CDR3 sequence (DNA): TGTGCCAGCAGTTCCTCCGCCGGGACGGGGTCCTACGAGCAGTACTTC.

This rearrangement joins TRBV6-5 to TRBJ1-4; maybe TRBD1 (5 bases). CDR1 and CDR2 from the germline V gene are MNHEY and SVGAGI. The CDR3 sequence is 14 residues long. Trimming stripped 4 bases from V and 6 bases from J, with 12 bases between. This CDR3 reads CASSSEVGDEKLFF. CDR3 DNA: TGTGCCAGCAGTTCGGAAGTGGGGGATGAAAAACTGTTTTTT.

The chain carries TRBV28 and TRBJ2-7; D unresolved. This CDR3 is 13 amino acids long. V was cut by 6 bases and J by 2 bases, with 11 bases left in between. Per germline, CDR1 MDHEN and CDR2 SYDVKM. CDR3 residues: CASRLERTYEQYF. In DNA, the CDR3 is TGTGCCAGCAGACTGGAGAGGACCTACGAGCAGTACTTC.

This clone was seen once. This chain connects TRBV4-2 to TRBJ1-1; unclear D gene. The CDR3 contains 15 residues. Trimming removed 1 base at V and 1 base at J, with 10 bases between. CDR1 is LGHNA, CDR2 YNFKEQ, per germline. CDR3: CASSQVTFTNTEAFF. CDR3 DNA: TGTGCCAGCAGCCAAGTGACGTTTACGAACACTGAAGCTTTCTTT.

This clone was found once. The chain employs TRBV28 and TRBJ2-1; D is possibly TRBD1 or TRBD2 (5 bases each). V lost 6 bases and J lost 0, with 12 bases in between. Germline V gene lookup returns CDR1 MDHEN and CDR2 SYDVKM. This CDR3 comprises 15 residues. This CDR3 is CASRPGTVSYNEQFF. As DNA, the CDR3 is TGTGCCAGCAGGCCCGGGACGGTCTCCTACAATGAGCAGTTCTTC. Using reference TRBV28 and TRBJ2-1 for the parts outside the CDR3, the full variable domain is DVKVTQSSRYLVKRTGEKVFLECVQDMDHENMFWYRQDPGLGLRLIYFSYDVKMKEKGDIPEGYSVSREKKERFSLILESASTNQTSMYLCASRPGTVSYNEQFFGPGTRLTVL.

This sequence joins TRBV5-4 and TRBJ1-1; D is uncertain. CDR3 size: 12 residues. Per germline, CDR1 SGHNT and CDR2 YYREEE (reference sequence). Trimming took 3 bases from V and 4 from J, leaving 7 bases between them. CDR3 protein: CASSSEATEAFF. The CDR3 bases are TGTGCCAGCAGCTCTGAGGCCACTGAAGCTTTCTTT.

This chain uses TRBV3-1 (or the pseudogene TRBV3-2) with TRBJ2-1; perhaps TRBD2 as D (7 bases). The CDR3 length is 15 residues. V gave up 4 bases and J gave up 3 bases, with 13 bases separating them. Germline values: CDR1 LGHDT, CDR2 YNNKEL (reference sequence). CDR3 in amino acids: CASSPLGGVYNEQFF. In nucleotides, the CDR3 is TGTGCCAGCAGCCCCCTAGGGGGGGTCTACAATGAGCAGTTCTTC.